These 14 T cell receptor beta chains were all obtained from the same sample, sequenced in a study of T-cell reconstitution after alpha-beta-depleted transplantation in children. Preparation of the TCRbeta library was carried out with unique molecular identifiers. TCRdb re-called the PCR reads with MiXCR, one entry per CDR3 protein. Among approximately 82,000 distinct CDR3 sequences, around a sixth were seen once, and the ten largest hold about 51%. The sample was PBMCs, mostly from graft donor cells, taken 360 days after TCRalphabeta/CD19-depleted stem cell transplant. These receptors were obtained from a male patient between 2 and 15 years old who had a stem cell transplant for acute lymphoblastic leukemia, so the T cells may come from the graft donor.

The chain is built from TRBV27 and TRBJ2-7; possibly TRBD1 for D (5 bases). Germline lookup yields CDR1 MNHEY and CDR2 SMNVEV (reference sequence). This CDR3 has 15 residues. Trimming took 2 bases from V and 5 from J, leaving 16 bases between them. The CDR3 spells CASSLPGATRHEQYF. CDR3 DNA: TGTGCCAGCAGTTTACCTGGGGCTACTCGCCACGAGCAGTACTTC.

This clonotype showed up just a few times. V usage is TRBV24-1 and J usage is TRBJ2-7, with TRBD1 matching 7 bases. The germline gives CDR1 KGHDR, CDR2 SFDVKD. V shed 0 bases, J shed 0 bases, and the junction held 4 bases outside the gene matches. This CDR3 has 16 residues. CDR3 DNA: TGTGCCACCAGTGATTTGACGGGACAGAGCTCCTACGAGCAGTACTTC. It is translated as CATSDLTGQSSYEQYF.

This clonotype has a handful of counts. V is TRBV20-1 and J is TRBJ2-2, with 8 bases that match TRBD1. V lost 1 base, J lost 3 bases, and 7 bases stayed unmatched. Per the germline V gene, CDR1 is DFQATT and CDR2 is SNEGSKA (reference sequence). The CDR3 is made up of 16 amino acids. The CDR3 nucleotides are TGCAGTGCTAGAGTAATACAGGGGGGTGACACCGGGGAGCTGTTTTTT. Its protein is CSARVIQGGDTGELFF.

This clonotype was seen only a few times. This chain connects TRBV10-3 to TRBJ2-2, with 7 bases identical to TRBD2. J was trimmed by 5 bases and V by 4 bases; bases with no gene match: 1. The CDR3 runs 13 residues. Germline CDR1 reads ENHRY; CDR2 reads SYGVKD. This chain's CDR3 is CAISAGGTGELFF. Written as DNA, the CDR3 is TGTGCCATCAGTGCGGGAGGAACCGGGGAGCTGTTTTTT.

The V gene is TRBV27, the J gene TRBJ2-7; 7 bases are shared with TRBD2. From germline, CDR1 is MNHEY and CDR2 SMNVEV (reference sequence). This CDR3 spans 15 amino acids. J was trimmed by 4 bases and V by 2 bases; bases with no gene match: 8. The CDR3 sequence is CASSLQPAGRYEQYF. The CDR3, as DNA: TGTGCCAGCAGTTTACAACCAGCGGGACGGTACGAGCAGTACTTC.

CDR3 nucleotides: TGTGCCATCAGTGAGGTGGGAACCTATGGCTACACCTTC. This translates into CAISEVGTYGYTF. The rearrangement uses TRBV10-3 and TRBJ1-2, with D hard to call. Germline loops: CDR1 ENHRY, CDR2 SYGVKD. V shed 2 bases and J shed 4 bases, with 8 bases lying between them. The CDR3 totals 13 residues.

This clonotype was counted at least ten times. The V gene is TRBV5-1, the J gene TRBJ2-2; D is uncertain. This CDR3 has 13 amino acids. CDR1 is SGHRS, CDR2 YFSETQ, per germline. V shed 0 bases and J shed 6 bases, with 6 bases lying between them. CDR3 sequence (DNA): TGCGCCAGCAGCTTGGGTACAGCCGGGGAGCTGTTTTTT. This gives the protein CASSLGTAGELFF. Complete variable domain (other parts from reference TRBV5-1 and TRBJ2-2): KAGVTQTPRYLIKTRGQQVTLSCSPISGHRSVSWYQQTPGQGLQFLFEYFSETQRNKGNFPGRFSGRQFSNSRSEMNVSTLELGDSALYLCASSLGTAGELFFGEGSRLTVL.

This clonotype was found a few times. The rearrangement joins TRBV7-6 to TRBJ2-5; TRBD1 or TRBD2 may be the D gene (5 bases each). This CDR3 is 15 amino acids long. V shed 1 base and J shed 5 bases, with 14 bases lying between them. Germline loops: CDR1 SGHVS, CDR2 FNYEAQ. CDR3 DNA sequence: TGTGCCAGCAGCTTAGTTGGGGGAGTTACGGAGACCCAGTACTTC. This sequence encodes CASSLVGGVTETQYF.

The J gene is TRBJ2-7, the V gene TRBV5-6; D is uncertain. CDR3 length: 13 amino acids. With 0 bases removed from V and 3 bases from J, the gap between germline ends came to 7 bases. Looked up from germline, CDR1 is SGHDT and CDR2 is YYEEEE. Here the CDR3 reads CASSLGRYYEQYF. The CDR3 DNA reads TGTGCCAGCAGCTTGGGACGGTACTACGAGCAGTACTTC.

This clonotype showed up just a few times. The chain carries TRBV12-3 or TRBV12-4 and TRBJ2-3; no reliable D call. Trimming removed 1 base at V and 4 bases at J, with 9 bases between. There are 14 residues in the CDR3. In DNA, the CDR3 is TGTGCCAGCAGTTTAGGAGCCGTGGCAGATACGCAGTATTTT. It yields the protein CASSLGAVADTQYF.

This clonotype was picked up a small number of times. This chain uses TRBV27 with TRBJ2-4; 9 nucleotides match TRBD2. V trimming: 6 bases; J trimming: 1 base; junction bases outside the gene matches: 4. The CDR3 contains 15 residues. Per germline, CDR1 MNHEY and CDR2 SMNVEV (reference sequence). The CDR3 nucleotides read TGTGCCAGCAGCAGACTAGCGGCCGCCAAAAACATTCAGTACTTC. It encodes CASSRLAAAKNIQYF.

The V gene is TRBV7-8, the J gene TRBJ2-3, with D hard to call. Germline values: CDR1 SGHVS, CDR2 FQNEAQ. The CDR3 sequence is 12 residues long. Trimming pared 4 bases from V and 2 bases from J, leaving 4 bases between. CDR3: CASSYFTDTQYF. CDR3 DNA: TGTGCCAGCAGCTACTTCACAGATACGCAGTATTTT. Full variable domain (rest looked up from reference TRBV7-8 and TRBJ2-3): GAGVSQSPRYKVAKRGQDVALRCDPISGHVSLFWYQQALGQGPEFLTYFQNEAQLDKSGLPSDRFFAERPEGSVSTLKIQRTQQEDSAVYLCASSYFTDTQYFGPGTRLTVL.

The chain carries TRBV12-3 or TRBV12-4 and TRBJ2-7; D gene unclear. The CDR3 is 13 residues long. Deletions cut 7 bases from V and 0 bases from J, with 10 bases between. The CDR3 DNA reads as TGTGCCAGCAAAAAGGACGGCTCCTACGAGCAGTACTTC. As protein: CASKKDGSYEQYF.

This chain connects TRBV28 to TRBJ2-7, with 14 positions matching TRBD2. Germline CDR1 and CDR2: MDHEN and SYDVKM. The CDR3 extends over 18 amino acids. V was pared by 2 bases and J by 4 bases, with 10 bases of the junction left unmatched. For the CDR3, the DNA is TGTGCCAGCAGTTTAAGGTTCCCGGGACTAGCGGGAGAGTACGAGCAGTACTTC. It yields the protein CASSLRFPGLAGEYEQYF.